This T cell receptor beta chain was documented in a study of T cells in Graves' hyperthyroidism and ophthalmopathy. The TCR beta CDR3 regions underwent amplification using RNA transcripts as the source. The TCR CDR3 was amplified in a first-round RT-PCR using the HTBI primer set. MiXCR, run by TCRdb on the multiplex PCR reads, gives a single entry per CDR3 protein. Among 250,000 to 300,000 distinct CDR3 sequences listed, roughly 15% were seen once. General study points: Appearing also in blood were most of the thyroid clonotypes expanded above 0.001.

V lost 1 base and J 0 bases, leaving 13 bases between the germline ends. The CDR3 has 15 amino acids. CDR1 and CDR2 from the germline V gene are GTSNPN and SVGIG (reference sequence). Concerning this clonotype: Its antigen is unidentified.

The TCR originated in a woman in her thirties or forties with Graves' hyperthyroidism that later progressed to Graves' ophthalmopathy. Sequencing used blood. The chain carries TRBV30 and TRBJ2-7; unclear D gene. CDR3 nucleotide sequence: TGTGCCTGGAGTGCCAAACCGAAGAGCTCCTACGAGCAGTACTTC. As protein: CAWSAKPKSSYEQYF.